These 5 T cell receptor beta chains were sequenced from one sample in a study of T cell changes during pregnancy in multiple sclerosis. The data were produced by immunoSEQ multiplex PCR, yet TCRdb's version contains in-frame clones alone and is incomplete. The profile shows about 21,000 clones, roughly 90% of them singletons. The sequences come from CD4+ T cells from peripheral blood mononuclear cells, collected in the third trimester of pregnancy. Every receptor here comes from a female donor with multiple sclerosis, enrolled in a pregnancy study.

This chain uses TRBV5-3 with TRBJ1-2; 10 nucleotides align to TRBD1. TRBV5-3 is labeled an ORF, and its function is uncertain. J lost 8 bases, V lost 7 bases, and 5 bases had no gene match. The CDR3 consists of 12 residues. The CDR3 loop is CARVPGQGGYTF. Written as DNA, the CDR3 is TGTGCCAGAGTACCGGGACAGGGGGGCTACACCTTC.

The chain combines TRBV18 with TRBJ1-1; D not resolved. Germline V gene data show CDR1 as KGHSH and CDR2 as LQKENI. Trimming removed 9 bases from V and 4 bases from J, with 15 bases in between. The CDR3 is 13 residues long. In DNA form, the CDR3 reads TGTGCCAGTGGGTACGCCACGGGCACTGAAGCTTTCTTT. It codes for CASGYATGTEAFF.

The CDR3 region is CSVYQGQGNYGYTF. The CDR3 nucleotides are TGCAGCGTTTACCAGGGACAGGGTAACTATGGCTACACCTTC. The V call is TRBV29-1, the J call TRBJ1-2; TRBD1 agrees at 9 bases. V was clipped by 5 bases and J by 1 base; unmatched bases: 5. Germline CDR1 is SQVTM and CDR2 is ANQGSEA. The CDR3 is 14 amino acids.

This clone was detected a few times. The chain couples TRBV2 to TRBJ1-1; 8 bases match TRBD1. Trimming removed 6 bases from V and 9 bases from J; junction bases left unmatched: 6. CDR3 length: 12 residues. Germline V CDR1 and CDR2: SNHLY, FYNNEI. DNA for the CDR3: TGTGCCAGCAGGGGGACAGGATCCAAAGCTTTCTTT. This sequence encodes CASRGTGSKAFF. The entire variable domain, with the rest obtained from reference TRBV2 and TRBJ1-1, is as follows: EPEVTQTPSHQVTQMGQEVILRCVPISNHLYFYWYRQILGQKVEFLVSFYNNEISEKSEIFDDQFSVERPDGSNFTLKIRSTKLEDSAMYFCASRGTGSKAFFGQGTRLTVV.

V usage is TRBV5-5 and J usage is TRBJ1-1, with 8 bases matching TRBD1. Trimming removed 2 bases from V and 4 bases from J; junction bases left unmatched: 13. The CDR3 has 17 amino acids. The V gene's germline CDR1 is SGHKS and CDR2 YYEKEE (reference sequence). The CDR3 here is CASSFLLLAGGFTEAFF. CDR3 nucleotides: TGTGCCAGCAGCTTCCTTCTTTTAGCAGGGGGCTTCACTGAAGCTTTCTTT.